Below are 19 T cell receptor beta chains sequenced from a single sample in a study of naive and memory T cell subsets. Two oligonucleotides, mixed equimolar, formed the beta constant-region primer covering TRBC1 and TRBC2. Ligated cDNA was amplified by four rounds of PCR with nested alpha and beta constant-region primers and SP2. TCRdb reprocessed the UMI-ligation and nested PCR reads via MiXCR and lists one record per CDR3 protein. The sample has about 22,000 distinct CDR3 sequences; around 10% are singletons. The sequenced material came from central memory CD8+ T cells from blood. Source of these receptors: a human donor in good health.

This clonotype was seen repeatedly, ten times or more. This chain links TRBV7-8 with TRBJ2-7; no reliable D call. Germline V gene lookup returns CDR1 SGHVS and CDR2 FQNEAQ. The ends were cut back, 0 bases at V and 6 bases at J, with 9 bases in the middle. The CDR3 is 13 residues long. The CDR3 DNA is TGTGCCAGCAGCTTAGCAGAAGCCCTCGAGCAGTACTTC. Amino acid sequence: CASSLAEALEQYF. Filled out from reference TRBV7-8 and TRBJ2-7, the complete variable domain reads GAGVSQSPRYKVAKRGQDVALRCDPISGHVSLFWYQQALGQGPEFLTYFQNEAQLDKSGLPSDRFFAERPEGSVSTLKIQRTQQEDSAVYLCASSLAEALEQYFGPGTRLTVT.

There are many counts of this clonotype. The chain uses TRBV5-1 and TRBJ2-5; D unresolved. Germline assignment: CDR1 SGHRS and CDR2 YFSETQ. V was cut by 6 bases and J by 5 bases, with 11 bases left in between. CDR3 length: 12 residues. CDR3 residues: CASKLSAETQYF. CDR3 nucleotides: TGCGCCAGCAAGCTCTCGGCGGAGACCCAGTACTTC.

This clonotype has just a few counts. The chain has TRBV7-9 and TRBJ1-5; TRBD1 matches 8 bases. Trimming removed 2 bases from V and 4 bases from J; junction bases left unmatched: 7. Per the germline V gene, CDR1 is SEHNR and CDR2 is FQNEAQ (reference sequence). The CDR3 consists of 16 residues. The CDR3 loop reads CASSLTGQGANQPQHF. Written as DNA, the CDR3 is TGTGCCAGCAGCTTAACCGGACAGGGTGCGAATCAGCCCCAGCATTTT.

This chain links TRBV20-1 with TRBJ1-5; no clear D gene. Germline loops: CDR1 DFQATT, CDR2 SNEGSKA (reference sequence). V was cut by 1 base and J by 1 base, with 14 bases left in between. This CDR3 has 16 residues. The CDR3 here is CSARGWSQESNQPQHF. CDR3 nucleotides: TGCAGTGCTAGAGGATGGTCTCAGGAAAGCAATCAGCCCCAGCATTTT.

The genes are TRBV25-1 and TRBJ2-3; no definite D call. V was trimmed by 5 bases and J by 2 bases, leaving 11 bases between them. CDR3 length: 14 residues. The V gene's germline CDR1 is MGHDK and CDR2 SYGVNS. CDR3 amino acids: CASSLYSLTDTQYF. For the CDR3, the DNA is TGTGCCAGCAGTCTTTACTCCCTCACAGATACGCAGTATTTT.

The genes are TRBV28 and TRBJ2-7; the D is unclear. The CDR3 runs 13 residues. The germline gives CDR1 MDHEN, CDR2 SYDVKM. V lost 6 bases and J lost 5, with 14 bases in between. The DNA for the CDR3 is TGTGCCAGCAGAGACGAGGCTTGGAACGAGCAGTACTTC. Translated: CASRDEAWNEQYF.

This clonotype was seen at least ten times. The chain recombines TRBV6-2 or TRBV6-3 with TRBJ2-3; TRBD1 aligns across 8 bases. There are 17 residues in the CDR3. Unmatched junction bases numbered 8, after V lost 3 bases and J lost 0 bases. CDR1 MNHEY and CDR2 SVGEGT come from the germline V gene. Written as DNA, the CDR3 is TGTGCCAGCAGTTATGGACAGGGACCTCCTAGCACAGATACGCAGTATTTT. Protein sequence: CASSYGQGPPSTDTQYF.

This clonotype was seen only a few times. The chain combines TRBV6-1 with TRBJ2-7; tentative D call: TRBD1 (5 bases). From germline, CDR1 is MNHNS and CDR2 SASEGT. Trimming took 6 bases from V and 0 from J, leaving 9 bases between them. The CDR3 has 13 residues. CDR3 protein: CASRAGLSYEQYF. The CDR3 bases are TGTGCCAGCAGGGCAGGGCTCTCCTACGAGCAGTACTTC.

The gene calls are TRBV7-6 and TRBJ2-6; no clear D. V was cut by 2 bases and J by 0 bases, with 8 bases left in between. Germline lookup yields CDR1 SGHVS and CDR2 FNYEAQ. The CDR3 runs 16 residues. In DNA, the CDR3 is TGTGCCAGCAGCTTACGAGGAAGCTCTGGGGCCAACGTCCTGACTTTC. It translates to CASSLRGSSGANVLTF.

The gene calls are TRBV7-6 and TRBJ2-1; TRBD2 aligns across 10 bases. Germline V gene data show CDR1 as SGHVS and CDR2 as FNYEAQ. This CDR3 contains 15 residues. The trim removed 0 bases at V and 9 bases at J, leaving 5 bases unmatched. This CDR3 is CASSLALAGDGEQFF. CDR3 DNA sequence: TGTGCCAGCAGCTTAGCTCTAGCGGGAGACGGTGAGCAGTTCTTC.

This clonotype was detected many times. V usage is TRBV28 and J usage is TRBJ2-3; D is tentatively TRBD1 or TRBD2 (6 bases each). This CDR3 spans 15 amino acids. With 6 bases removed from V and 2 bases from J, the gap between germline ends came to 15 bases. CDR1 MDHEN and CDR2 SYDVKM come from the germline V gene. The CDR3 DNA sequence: TGTGCCAGCAGCCCCGCCGGGGGCTACACAGATACGCAGTATTTT. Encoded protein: CASSPAGGYTDTQYF.

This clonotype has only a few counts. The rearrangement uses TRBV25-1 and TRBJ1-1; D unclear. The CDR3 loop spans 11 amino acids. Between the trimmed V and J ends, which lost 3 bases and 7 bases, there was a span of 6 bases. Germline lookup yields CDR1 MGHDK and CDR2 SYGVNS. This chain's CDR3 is CASSDYSEAFF. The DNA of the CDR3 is TGTGCCAGCAGTGACTACAGTGAAGCTTTCTTT.

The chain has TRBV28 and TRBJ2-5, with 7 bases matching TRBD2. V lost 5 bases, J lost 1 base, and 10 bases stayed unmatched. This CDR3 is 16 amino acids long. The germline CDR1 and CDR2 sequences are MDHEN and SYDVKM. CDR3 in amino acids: CASSSGAAGLQETQYF. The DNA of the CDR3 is TGTGCCAGCAGTAGCGGCGCAGCGGGGCTCCAAGAGACCCAGTACTTC.

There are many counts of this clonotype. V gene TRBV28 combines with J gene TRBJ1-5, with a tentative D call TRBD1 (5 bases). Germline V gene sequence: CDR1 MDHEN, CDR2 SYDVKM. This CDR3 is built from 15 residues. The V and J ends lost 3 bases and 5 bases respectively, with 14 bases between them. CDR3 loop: CASSLGFSTDQPQHF. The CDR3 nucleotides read TGTGCCAGCAGTTTGGGATTCTCGACAGATCAGCCCCAGCATTTT.

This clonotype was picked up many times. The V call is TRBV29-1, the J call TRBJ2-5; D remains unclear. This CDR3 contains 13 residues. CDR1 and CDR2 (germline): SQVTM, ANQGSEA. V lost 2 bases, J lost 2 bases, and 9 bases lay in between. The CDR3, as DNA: TGCAGCGTTGAAATGACTCTACAAGAGACCCAGTACTTC. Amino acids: CSVEMTLQETQYF.

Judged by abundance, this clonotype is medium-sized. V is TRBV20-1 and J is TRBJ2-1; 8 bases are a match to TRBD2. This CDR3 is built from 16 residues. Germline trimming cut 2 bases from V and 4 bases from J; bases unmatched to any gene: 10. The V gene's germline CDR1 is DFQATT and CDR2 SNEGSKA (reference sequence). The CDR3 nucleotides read TGCAGTGCTAGATTGGGTCGCGGGAGGAATTACAATGAGCAGTTCTTC. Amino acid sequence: CSARLGRGRNYNEQFF.

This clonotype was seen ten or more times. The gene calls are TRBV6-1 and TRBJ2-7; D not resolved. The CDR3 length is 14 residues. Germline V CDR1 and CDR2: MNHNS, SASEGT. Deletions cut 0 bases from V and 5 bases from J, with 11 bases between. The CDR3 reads CASSEAWALHEQYF. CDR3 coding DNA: TGTGCCAGCAGTGAAGCTTGGGCATTACACGAGCAGTACTTC.

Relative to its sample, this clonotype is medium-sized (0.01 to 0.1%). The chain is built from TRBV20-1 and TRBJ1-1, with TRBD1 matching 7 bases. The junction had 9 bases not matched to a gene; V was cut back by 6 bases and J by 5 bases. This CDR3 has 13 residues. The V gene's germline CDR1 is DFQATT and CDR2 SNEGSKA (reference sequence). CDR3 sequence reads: CSARTGHETEAFF. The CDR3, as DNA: TGCAGTGCCCGGACAGGACACGAGACTGAAGCTTTCTTT.

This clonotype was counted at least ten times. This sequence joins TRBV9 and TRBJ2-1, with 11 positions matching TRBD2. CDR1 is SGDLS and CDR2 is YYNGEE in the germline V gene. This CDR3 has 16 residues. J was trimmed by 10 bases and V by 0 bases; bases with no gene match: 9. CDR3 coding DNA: TGTGCCAGCAGCGTAGGGGTAGCGGGAGGGCCGGGGGAGCAGTTCTTC. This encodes CASSVGVAGGPGEQFF.